Listed here is a single T cell receptor beta chain. The antigen is not known. The data are from a study of cytomegalovirus exposure and HLA in healthy donors. Whole-study context: Among several hundred genotyped donors, about 83% fell in the Caucasian-associated ancestry cluster.

Researchers ran the PCR with 60 Vbeta and 13 Jbeta primers. Generated by immunoSEQ multiplex PCR, the TCRdb table keeps only in-frame clones and is missing some. This sample has some 150,000 clones, with 60% to 85% found just once. The J segment lost 0 bases and the V segment lost 4 bases, leaving 10 bases of the junction unmatched. The germline CDR1 and CDR2 sequences are SGHNT and YYREEE (reference sequence). The CDR3 extends over 17 amino acids. General study points: TCR beta chain V- and J-gene trimming was linked, in a later analysis, to a missense variant in DCLRE1C.

The chain uses TRBV5-4 and TRBJ2-1, with 7 bases lining up with TRBD2. The sequence came from a female donor in good health and CMV-seropositive. The sequencing input was PBMCs. CDR3 sequence: CASSPVSRGSSYNEQFF. CDR3 nucleotides: TGTGCCAGCAGCCCCGTTAGTCGCGGGAGCTCCTACAATGAGCAGTTCTTC. Full variable domain (remainder filled in from reference TRBV5-4 and TRBJ2-1): ETGVTQSPTHLIKTRGQQVTLRCSSQSGHNTVSWYQQALGQGPQFIFQYYREEENGRGNFPPRFSGLQFPNYSSELNVNALELDDSALYLCASSPVSRGSSYNEQFFGPGTRLTVL.